The present entry profiles one T cell receptor (beta chain) with its context. This sample is drawn from a study of cytomegalovirus exposure and HLA in healthy donors. V was shortened by 9 bases and J by 0 bases, with 8 bases between the two germline ends. The CDR3 sequence is 12 residues long. The V gene's germline CDR1 is LNHNV and CDR2 YYDKDF (reference sequence). 13 Jbeta primers and 60 Vbeta primers were used for the PCR. Sequencing used immunoSEQ multiplex PCR; TCRdb keeps in-frame clones, though not all of them. The sample has roughly 100,000 clones; around 75% are singletons. The J gene is TRBJ1-1, the V gene TRBV15; weak D call: TRBD1 (6 bases). Sequencing was carried out using PBMCs. The clonotype comes from a man aged 35 to 55 in good health and CMV-seronegative. CDR3 loop: CATGGVNTEAFF. DNA of the CDR3: TGTGCCACAGGGGGGGTGAACACTGAAGCTTTCTTT.